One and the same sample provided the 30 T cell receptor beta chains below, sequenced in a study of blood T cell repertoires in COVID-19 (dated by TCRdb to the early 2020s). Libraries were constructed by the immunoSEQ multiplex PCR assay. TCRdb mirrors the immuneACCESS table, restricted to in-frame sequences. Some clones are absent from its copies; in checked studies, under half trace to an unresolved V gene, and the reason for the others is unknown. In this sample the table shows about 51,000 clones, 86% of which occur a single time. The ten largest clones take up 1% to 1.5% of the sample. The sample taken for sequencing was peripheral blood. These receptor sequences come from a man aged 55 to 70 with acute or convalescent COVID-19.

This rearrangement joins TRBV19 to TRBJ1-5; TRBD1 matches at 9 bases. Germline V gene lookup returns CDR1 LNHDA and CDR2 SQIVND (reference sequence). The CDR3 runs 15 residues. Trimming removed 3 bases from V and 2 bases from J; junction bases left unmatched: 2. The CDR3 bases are TGTGCCAGTAGTATCCGGGACAGGGGCAATCAGCCCCAGCATTTT. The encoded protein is CASSIRDRGNQPQHF.

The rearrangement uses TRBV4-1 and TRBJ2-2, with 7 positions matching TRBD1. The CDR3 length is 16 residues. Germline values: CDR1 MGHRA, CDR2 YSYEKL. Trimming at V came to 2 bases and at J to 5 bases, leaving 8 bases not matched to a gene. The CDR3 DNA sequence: TGCGCCAGCAGCCAAAAGGACAGGATGCGGACCGGGGAGCTGTTTTTT. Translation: CASSQKDRMRTGELFF.

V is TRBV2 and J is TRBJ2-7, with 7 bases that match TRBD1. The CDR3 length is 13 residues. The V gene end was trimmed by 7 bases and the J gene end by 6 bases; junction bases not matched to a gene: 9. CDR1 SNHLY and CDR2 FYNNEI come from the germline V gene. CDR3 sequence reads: CASTDRELSEQYF. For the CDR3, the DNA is TGTGCCAGCACCGACAGGGAACTGAGCGAGCAGTACTTC.

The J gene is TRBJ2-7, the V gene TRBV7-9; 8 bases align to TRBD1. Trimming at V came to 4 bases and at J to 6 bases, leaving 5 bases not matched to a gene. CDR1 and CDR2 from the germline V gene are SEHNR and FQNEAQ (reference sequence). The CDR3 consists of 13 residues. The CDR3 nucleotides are TGTGCCAGCAGCTCAAATACAGGGGGCGAGCAGTACTTC. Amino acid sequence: CASSSNTGGEQYF.

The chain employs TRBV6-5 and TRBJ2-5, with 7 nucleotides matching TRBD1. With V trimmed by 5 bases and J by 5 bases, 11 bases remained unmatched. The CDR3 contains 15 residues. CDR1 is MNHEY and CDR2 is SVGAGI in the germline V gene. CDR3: CASSRQHRGGETQYF. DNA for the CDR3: TGTGCCAGCAGTAGACAACACAGGGGCGGTGAGACCCAGTACTTC.

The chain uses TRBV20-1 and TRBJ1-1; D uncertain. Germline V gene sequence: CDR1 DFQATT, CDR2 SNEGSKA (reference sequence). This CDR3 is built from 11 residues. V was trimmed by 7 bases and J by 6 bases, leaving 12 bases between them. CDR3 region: CSVATVAEAFF. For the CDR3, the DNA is TGCAGTGTAGCGACGGTCGCTGAAGCTTTCTTT.

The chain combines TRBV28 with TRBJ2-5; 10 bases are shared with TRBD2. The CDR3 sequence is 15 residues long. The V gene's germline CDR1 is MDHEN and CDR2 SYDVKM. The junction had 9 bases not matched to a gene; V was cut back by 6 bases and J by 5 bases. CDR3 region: CASSEQRGGRETQYF. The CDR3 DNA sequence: TGTGCCAGCAGCGAGCAGCGGGGGGGCCGCGAGACCCAGTACTTC. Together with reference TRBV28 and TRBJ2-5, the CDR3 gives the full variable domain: DVKVTQSSRYLVKRTGEKVFLECVQDMDHENMFWYRQDPGLGLRLIYFSYDVKMKEKGDIPEGYSVSREKKERFSLILESASTNQTSMYLCASSEQRGGRETQYFGPGTRLLVL.

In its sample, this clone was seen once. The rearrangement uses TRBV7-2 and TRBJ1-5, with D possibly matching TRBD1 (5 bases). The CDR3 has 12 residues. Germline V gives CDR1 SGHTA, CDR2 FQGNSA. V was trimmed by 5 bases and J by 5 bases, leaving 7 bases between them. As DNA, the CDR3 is TGTGCCAGCAGCCAGGGATATCAGCCCCAGCATTTT. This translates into CASSQGYQPQHF.

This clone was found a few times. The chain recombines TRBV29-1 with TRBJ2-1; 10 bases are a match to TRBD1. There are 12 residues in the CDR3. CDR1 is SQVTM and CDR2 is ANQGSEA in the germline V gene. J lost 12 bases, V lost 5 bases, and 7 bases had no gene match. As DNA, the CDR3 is TGCAGCGTTCGACAGGGGGCAACTCGGCAGTTCTTC. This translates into CSVRQGATRQFF.

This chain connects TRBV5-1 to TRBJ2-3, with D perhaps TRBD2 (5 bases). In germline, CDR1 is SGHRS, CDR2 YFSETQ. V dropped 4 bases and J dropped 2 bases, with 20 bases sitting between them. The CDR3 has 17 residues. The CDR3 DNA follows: TGCGCCAGCAGCCTGGGAGAGGGCGTAGGGAACACAGATACGCAGTATTTT. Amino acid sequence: CASSLGEGVGNTDTQYF. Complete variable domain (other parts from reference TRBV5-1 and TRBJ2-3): KAGVTQTPRYLIKTRGQQVTLSCSPISGHRSVSWYQQTPGQGLQFLFEYFSETQRNKGNFPGRFSGRQFSNSRSEMNVSTLELGDSALYLCASSLGEGVGNTDTQYFGPGTRLTVL.

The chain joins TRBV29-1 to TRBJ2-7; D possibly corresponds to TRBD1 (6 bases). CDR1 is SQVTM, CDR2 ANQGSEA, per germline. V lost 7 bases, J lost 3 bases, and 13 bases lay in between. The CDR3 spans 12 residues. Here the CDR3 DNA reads TGCAGCGGTGGTACAGGGTACTACGAGCAGTACTTC. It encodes CSGGTGYYEQYF.

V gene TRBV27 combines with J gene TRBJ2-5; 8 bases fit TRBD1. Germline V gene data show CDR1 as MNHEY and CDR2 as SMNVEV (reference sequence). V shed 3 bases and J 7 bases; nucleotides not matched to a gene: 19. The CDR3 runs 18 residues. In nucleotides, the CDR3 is TGTGCCAGCAGTTTTAGGGTAGCGTTGATCCCAGGGACAGGGACCCAGTACTTC. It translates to CASSFRVALIPGTGTQYF.

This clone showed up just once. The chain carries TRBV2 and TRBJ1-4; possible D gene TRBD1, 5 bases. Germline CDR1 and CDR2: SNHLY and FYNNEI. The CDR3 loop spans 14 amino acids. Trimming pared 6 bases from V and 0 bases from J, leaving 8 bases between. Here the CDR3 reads CASSRDATNEKLFF. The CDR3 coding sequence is TGTGCCAGCAGCAGGGATGCAACTAATGAAAAACTGTTTTTT.

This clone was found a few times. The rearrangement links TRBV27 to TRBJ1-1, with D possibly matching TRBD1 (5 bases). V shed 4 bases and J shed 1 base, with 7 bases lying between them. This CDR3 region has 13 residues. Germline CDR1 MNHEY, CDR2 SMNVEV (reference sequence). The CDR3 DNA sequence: TGTGCCAGCAGTTCTACAGGGAACACTGAAGCTTTCTTT. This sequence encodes CASSSTGNTEAFF.

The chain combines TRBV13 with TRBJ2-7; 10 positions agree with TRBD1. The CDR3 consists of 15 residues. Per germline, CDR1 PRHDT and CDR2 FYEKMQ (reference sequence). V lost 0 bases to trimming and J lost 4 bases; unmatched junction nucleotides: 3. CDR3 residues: CASSLGPGQGYEQYF. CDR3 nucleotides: TGTGCCAGCAGCTTAGGCCCGGGACAGGGGTACGAGCAGTACTTC.

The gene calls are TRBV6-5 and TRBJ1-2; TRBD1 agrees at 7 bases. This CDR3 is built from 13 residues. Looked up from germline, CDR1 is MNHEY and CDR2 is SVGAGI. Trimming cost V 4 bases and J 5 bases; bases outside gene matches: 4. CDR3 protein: CASSSGQEYGYTF. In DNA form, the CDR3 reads TGTGCCAGCAGTTCCGGACAGGAATATGGCTACACCTTC.

CDR3 protein: CASSQDPRVEKLFF. CDR3 bases: TGCGCCAGCAGCCAAGACCCGAGGGTTGAAAAACTGTTTTTT. The chain recombines TRBV4-3 with TRBJ1-4; D ambiguous. The CDR3 has 14 amino acids. The germline gives CDR1 LGHNA, CDR2 YSLEER. V gave up 0 bases and J gave up 7 bases, with 9 bases separating them.

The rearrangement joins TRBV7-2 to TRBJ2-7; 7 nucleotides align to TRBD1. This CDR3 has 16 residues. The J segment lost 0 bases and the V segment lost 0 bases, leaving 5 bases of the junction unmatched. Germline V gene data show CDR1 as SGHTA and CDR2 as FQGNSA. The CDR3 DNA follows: TGTGCCAGCAGCTTAGCGTCAGGGGGATTCTCCTACGAGCAGTACTTC. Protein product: CASSLASGGFSYEQYF. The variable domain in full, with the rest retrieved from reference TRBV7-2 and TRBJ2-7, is GAGVSQSPSNKVTEKGKDVELRCDPISGHTALYWYRQSLGQGLEFLIYFQGNSAPDKSGLPSDRFSAERTGGSVSTLTIQRTQQEDSAVYLCASSLASGGFSYEQYFGPGTRLTVT.

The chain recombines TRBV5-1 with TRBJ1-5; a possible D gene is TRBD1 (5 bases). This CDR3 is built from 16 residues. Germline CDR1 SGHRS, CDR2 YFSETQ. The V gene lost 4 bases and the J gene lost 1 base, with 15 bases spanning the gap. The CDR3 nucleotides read TGCGCCAGCAGCCCGGACACATTTGGCAGCAATCAGCCCCAGCATTTT. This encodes CASSPDTFGSNQPQHF.

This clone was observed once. CDR3 sequence reads: CASSVDGLAGEEQFF. The CDR3 nucleotides read TGTGCCAGCAGCGTAGACGGGCTAGCGGGGGAGGAGCAGTTCTTC. The V call is TRBV9, the J call TRBJ2-1; 10 nucleotides match TRBD2. The CDR3 is made up of 15 amino acids. Per the germline V gene, CDR1 is SGDLS and CDR2 is YYNGEE. V was clipped by 0 bases and J by 10 bases; unmatched bases: 7.

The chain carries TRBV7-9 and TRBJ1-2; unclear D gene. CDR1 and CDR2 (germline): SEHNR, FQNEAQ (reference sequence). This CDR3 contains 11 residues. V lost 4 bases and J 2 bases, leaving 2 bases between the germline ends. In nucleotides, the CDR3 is TGTGCCAGCAGCTCAAACTATGGCTACACCTTC. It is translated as CASSSNYGYTF.

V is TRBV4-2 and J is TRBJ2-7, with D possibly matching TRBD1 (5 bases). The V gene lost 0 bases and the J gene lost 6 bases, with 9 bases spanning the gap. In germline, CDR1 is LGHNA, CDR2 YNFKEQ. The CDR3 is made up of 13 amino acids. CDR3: CASSQDQGLEQYF. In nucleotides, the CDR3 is TGTGCCAGCAGCCAAGATCAGGGTCTCGAGCAGTACTTC.

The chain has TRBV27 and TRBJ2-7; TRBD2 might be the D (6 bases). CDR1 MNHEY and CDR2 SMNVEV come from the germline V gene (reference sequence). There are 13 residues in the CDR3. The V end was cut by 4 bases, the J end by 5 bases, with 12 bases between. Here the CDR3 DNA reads TGTGCCAGCAGTTCGGGAGAAGGGGACGAGCAGTACTTC. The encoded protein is CASSSGEGDEQYF.

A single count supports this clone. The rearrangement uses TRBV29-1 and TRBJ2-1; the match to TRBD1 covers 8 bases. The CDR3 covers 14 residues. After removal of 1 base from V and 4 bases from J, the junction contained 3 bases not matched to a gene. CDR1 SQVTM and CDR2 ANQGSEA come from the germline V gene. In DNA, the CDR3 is TGCAGCGTTGAAGTCGACAGGGGTTACAATGAGCAGTTCTTC. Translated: CSVEVDRGYNEQFF.

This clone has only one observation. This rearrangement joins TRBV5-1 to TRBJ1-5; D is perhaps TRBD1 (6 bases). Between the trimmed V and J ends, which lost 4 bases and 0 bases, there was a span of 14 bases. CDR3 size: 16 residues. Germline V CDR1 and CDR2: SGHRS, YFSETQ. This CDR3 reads CASSPGTTYSNQPQHF. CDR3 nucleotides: TGCGCCAGCAGCCCCGGGACAACGTATAGCAATCAGCCCCAGCATTTT.

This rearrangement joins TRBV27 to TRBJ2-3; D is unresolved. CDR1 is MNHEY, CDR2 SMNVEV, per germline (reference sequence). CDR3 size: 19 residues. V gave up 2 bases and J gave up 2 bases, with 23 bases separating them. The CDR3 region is CASSLKSTERNLYTDTQYF. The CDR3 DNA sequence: TGTGCCAGCAGTTTAAAGAGCACAGAACGCAACCTCTACACAGATACGCAGTATTTT.

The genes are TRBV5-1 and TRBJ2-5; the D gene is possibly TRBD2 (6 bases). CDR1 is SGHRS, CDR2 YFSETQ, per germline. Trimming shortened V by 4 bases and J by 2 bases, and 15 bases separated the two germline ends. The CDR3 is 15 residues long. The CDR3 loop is CASSLSGTLQETQYF. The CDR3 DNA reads TGCGCCAGCAGCCTTTCCGGGACTCTGCAAGAGACCCAGTACTTC.

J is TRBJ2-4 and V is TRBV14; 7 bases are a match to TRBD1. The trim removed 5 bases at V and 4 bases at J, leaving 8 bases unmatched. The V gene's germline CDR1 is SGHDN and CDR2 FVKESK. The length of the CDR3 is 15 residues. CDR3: CASSRQTGLKNIQYF. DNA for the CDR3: TGTGCCAGCAGCAGACAGACAGGGCTGAAAAACATTCAGTACTTC.

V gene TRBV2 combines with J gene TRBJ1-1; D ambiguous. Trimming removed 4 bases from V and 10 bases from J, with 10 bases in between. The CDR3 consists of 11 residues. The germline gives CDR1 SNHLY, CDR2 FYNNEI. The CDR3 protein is CASSGSGLAFF. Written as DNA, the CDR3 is TGTGCCAGCAGTGGGTCCGGGTTAGCTTTCTTT.

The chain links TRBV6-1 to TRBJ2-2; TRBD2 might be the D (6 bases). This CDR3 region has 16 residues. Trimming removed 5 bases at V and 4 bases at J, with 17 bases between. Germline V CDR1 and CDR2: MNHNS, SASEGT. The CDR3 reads CASSQEVAAPTGELFF. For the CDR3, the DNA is TGTGCCAGCAGTCAAGAGGTAGCGGCTCCCACCGGGGAGCTGTTTTTT.